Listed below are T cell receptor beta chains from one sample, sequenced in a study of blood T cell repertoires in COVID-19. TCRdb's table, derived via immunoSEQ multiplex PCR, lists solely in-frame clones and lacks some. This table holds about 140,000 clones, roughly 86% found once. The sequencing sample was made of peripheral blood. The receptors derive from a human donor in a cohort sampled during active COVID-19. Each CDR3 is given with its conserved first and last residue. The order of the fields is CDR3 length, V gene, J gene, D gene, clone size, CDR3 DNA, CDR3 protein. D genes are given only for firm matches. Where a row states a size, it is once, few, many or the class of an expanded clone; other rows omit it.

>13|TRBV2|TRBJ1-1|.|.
TGTGCCAGCAGCCTAGGCTCGGGTTCTGAAGCTTTCTTT
CASSLGSGSEAFF
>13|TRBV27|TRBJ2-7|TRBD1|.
TGTGCCAGCAGTGTGGGACAGCAATACGAGCAGTACTTC
CASSVGQQYEQYF
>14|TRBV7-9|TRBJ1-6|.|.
TGTGCCAGCAGCTTAGGACAAAAGAATTCACCCCTCCACTTT
CASSLGQKNSPLHF
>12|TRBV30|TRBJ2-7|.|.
TGTGCCTGGAGTAAACAGAGCTACGAGCAGTACTTC
CAWSKQSYEQYF
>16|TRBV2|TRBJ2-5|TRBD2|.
TGTGCCAGCACCGGACTAGCGGGAAGGGTTCAAGAGACCCAGTACTTC
CASTGLAGRVQETQYF
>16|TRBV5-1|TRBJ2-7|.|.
TGCGCCAGCAGCATCCAGGGCCCTCTTCTCGGGTACGAGCAGTACTTC
CASSIQGPLLGYEQYF
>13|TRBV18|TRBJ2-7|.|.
TGTGCCAGCTCACCAGGGGGCGCGCGTGAGCAGTACTTC
CASSPGGAREQYF
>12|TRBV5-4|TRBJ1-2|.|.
TGTGCCAGCAGCTTGAATCAGGGTGGCTACACCTTC
CASSLNQGGYTF
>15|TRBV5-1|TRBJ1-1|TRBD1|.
TGCGCCAGCAGCTTAATGACAGGGGTGAACACTGAAGCTTTCTTT
CASSLMTGVNTEAFF
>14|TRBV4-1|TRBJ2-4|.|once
TGCGCCAGCAGCCCCGTGGGGCTAGAAAACATTCAGTACTTC
CASSPVGLENIQYF
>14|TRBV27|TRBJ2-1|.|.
TGTGCCAGCAGTGAAAGGGACTTTTACAATGAGCAGTTCTTC
CASSERDFYNEQFF
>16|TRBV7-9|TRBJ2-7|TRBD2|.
TGTGCCAGCAGCTCGGGACTAGCGGGTTCCCCCTACGAGCAGTACTTC
CASSSGLAGSPYEQYF
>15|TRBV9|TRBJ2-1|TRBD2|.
TGTGCCAGCAGCGTAGTCGGTAGCGGGAAGGGTGAGCAGTTCTTC
CASSVVGSGKGEQFF
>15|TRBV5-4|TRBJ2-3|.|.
TGTGCCAGCAGCTTTCAGGGGCCTCACACAGATACGCAGTATTTT
CASSFQGPHTDTQYF
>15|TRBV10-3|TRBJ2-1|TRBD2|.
TGTGCCATCATGACTAGCGGGCGTGGGTACAATGAGCAGTTCTTC
CAIMTSGRGYNEQFF
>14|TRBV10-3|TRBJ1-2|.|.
TGTGCCATCAGTGAGCAGACAAATAACTATGGCTACACCTTC
CAISEQTNNYGYTF
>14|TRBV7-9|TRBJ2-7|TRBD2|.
TGTGCCAGCAGCTTTAGCGGGAGAGTCCACGAGCAGTACTTC
CASSFSGRVHEQYF
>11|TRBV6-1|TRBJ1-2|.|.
TGTGCCAGCAGTGACAGGGATGGCTACACCTTC
CASSDRDGYTF
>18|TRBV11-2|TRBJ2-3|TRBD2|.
TGTGCCAGCAGCTCCGGGACTAGCGGGGGGTACCCCACAGATACGCAGTATTTT
CASSSGTSGGYPTDTQYF
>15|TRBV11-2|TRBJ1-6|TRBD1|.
TGTGCCAGCAGCCTCCGGACAGGGGGCGGGTCACCCCTCCACTTT
CASSLRTGGGSPLHF
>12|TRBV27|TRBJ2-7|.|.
TGTGCCAGCAGTGCCGGCGGCTCGGAGCAGTACTTC
CASSAGGSEQYF
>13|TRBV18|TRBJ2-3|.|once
TGTGCCAGCTCACCACAGCTCACAGATACGCAGTATTTT
CASSPQLTDTQYF
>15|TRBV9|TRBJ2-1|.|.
TGTGCCAGCAGCGGGAGGGGACTTGGGCTCAATGAGCAGTTCTTC
CASSGRGLGLNEQFF
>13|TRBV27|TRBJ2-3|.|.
TGTGCCAGCGGCTCTGTGAGGGCAGATACGCAGTATTTT
CASGSVRADTQYF